These T cell receptor beta chains were read from a single sample in a study of read filtering for tumor transcriptome and immune sequencing. TCRdb independently ran MiXCR on the reads; one entry per CDR3 protein. The sample lists around 130,000 distinct CDR3 sequences, about 13% seen once, with 8% to 9% in the top ten. The material sequenced was a population of CD138-negative cells sorted from bone marrow. These receptor sequences come from a donor at least 40 years old with multiple myeloma. The CDR3 runs from the conserved cysteine through the conserved F or W. D genes are given only for firm matches. Where a row states a size, it is once, few, many or the class of an expanded clone; other rows omit it.

v_gene	abundance	len	j_gene	d_gene	CDR3aa	CDR3nt
TRBV4-2	many	16	TRBJ2-6	-	CASSQAAGSGANVLTF	TGTGCCAGCAGCCAGGCCGCGGGCTCTGGGGCCAACGTCCTGACTTTC
TRBV7-3	many	13	TRBJ1-1	-	CASSSGPGTEAFF	TGTGCCAGCAGCTCGGGACCGGGCACTGAAGCTTTCTTT
TRBV7-2	many	16	TRBJ2-3	TRBD2	CASSSRTSGSTDTQYF	TGTGCCAGCAGCTCCCGGACTAGCGGTAGCACAGATACGCAGTATTTT
TRBV12-3/TRBV12-4	-	13	TRBJ1-1	-	CASRAQGWAEAFF	TGTGCCAGCAGGGCGCAGGGATGGGCTGAAGCTTTCTTT
TRBV2	few	15	TRBJ2-7	-	CATEGPGRLSYEQYF	TGTGCCACCGAGGGTCCGGGGAGGCTGTCCTACGAGCAGTACTTC
TRBV20-1	many	10	TRBJ2-5	-	CSARRQALYF	TGCAGTGCTAGGAGACAGGCTCTGTACTTC
TRBV20-1	many	14	TRBJ2-1	TRBD2	CSAPSGRNGNEQFF	TGCAGTGCCCCTAGCGGGAGGAACGGCAATGAGCAGTTCTTC
TRBV9	many	15	TRBJ2-6	-	CASSVVGSGANVLTF	TGTGCCAGCAGCGTAGTCGGCTCTGGGGCCAACGTCCTGACTTTC
TRBV5-5	many	14	TRBJ2-1	-	CASSLAQTYNEQFF	TGTGCCAGCAGCTTGGCCCAGACGTACAATGAGCAGTTCTTC
TRBV19	many	17	TRBJ1-5	-	CASSIGPATVANQPQHF	TGTGCCAGTAGTATTGGGCCCGCCACGGTCGCAAATCAGCCCCAGCATTTT
TRBV7-9	many	16	TRBJ2-7	TRBD2	CASSLGLASGTHEQYF	TGTGCCAGCAGCTTAGGGCTCGCTAGCGGGACCCACGAGCAGTACTTC
TRBV20-1	many	15	TRBJ2-1	TRBD2	CSARAPGLAGVGQFF	TGCAGTGCTAGAGCCCCGGGACTAGCGGGAGTCGGGCAGTTCTTC
TRBV4-1	many	17	TRBJ1-4	-	CASSQAGAITTNEKLFF	TGCGCCAGCAGCCAAGCCGGGGCGATCACAACTAATGAAAAACTGTTTTTT
TRBV3-1	many	17	TRBJ1-4	-	CASSQDYLQGLNEKLFF	TGTGCCAGCAGCCAAGATTACCTTCAGGGCCTGAATGAAAAACTGTTTTTT
TRBV29-1	-	14	TRBJ2-1	-	CSVFRISSYNEQFF	TGCAGCGTGTTTCGCATAAGCTCCTACAATGAGCAGTTCTTC
TRBV6-2/TRBV6-3	many	13	TRBJ2-5	-	CASSSVPQETQYF	TGTGCCAGCAGTTCGGTCCCGCAAGAGACCCAGTACTTC
TRBV20-1	many	19	TRBJ2-1	TRBD2	CSARDPLGSGRGIYNEQFF	TGCAGTGCTAGAGATCCGCTGGGTAGCGGGAGAGGAATCTACAATGAGCAGTTCTTC
TRBV4-3	many	14	TRBJ2-5	TRBD2	CASSQGIAGETQYF	TGCGCCAGCAGCCAAGGGATAGCGGGAGAGACCCAGTACTTC
TRBV12-3/TRBV12-4	many	14	TRBJ1-5	-	CASSRRVPGQPQHF	TGTGCCAGCAGTCGCCGGGTCCCCGGTCAGCCCCAGCATTTT
TRBV15	many	14	TRBJ2-5	-	CATSRTSPSETQYF	TGTGCCACCAGCAGGACAAGCCCTTCAGAGACCCAGTACTTC
TRBV5-1	many	11	TRBJ2-5	-	CASSHQETQYF	TGCGCCAGCAGCCACCAAGAGACCCAGTACTTC
TRBV24-1	many	13	TRBJ2-1	TRBD1	CATAGQGNNEQFF	TGTGCCACCGCCGGACAGGGCAACAATGAGCAGTTCTTC
TRBV29-1	few	13	TRBJ2-1	-	CSFLGLARGEQFF	TGCAGCTTTTTGGGGCTAGCGAGGGGTGAGCAGTTCTTC
TRBV12-3/TRBV12-4	many	16	TRBJ2-1	-	CASSLAWLGSYNEQFF	TGTGCCAGCAGTTTGGCATGGCTAGGGTCCTACAATGAGCAGTTCTTC
TRBV19	many	15	TRBJ2-7	-	CASSLGQESSYEQYF	TGTGCCAGTAGTCTAGGGCAGGAGAGCTCCTACGAGCAGTACTTC
TRBV7-9	many	13	TRBJ2-3	-	CASSLDPDGTQYF	TGTGCCAGCAGCTTAGATCCCGACGGTACGCAGTATTTT
TRBV7-2	many	15	TRBJ1-1	TRBD1	CASSPRDRGNTEAFF	TGTGCCAGCAGCCCCCGGGACAGGGGGAACACTGAAGCTTTCTTT
TRBV2	many	13	TRBJ1-2	-	CASSAEARDGYTF	TGTGCCAGCAGTGCTGAAGCGCGTGATGGCTACACCTTC
TRBV7-3	many	15	TRBJ2-2	TRBD2	CASSLAGVGTGELFF	TGTGCCAGCAGCTTAGCGGGAGTTGGAACCGGGGAGCTGTTTTTT
TRBV20-1	many	14	TRBJ2-7	TRBD2	CSARKASGSYEQYF	TGCAGTGCTAGGAAGGCTAGCGGCTCCTACGAGCAGTACTTC
TRBV13	-	18	TRBJ2-1	TRBD2	CASSCTSGSPTTYNEQFF	TGTGCCAGCAGCTGTACTAGCGGGAGCCCCACGACCTACAATGAGCAGTTCTTC
TRBV27	many	14	TRBJ2-3	-	CASSLYMRADTQYF	TGTGCCAGCAGTTTATATATGCGGGCAGATACGCAGTATTTT